One and the same sample provided the 22 T cell receptor beta chains below, sequenced in a study of prognosis after radiotherapy for stage I lung cancer. From genomic DNA, TCR beta CDR3 was amplified by two-round multiplex PCR. Primers (each specific to one TRBV or TRBJ gene) were used in first-round PCR. TCRdb reprocessed the multiplex PCR reads with MiXCR, giving one entry per CDR3 protein. The table shows about 20,000 distinct CDR3 sequences, with roughly 47% occurring only once. The specimen was PBMCs, collected before or after stereotactic body radiation therapy (not recorded which). The receptor set was obtained from a donor over 45 with non-small cell lung cancer.

This sequence joins TRBV12-3 or TRBV12-4 and TRBJ2-7; 9 nucleotides line up with TRBD1. V was pared by 9 bases and J by 2 bases, with 5 bases of the junction left unmatched. This CDR3 contains 13 residues. CDR3 sequence reads: CASGTGTTYEQYF. CDR3 DNA sequence: TGTGCCAGTGGGACAGGGACGACCTACGAGCAGTACTTC.

Note on this clonotype: This could be a read error, since a much larger clone is one nucleotide away. The chain has TRBV2 and TRBJ2-4; D is perhaps TRBD2 (6 bases). Per germline, CDR1 SNHLY and CDR2 FYNNEI. CDR3 size: 15 residues. The CDR3 region is CASTPRGVAKSIQYF. In DNA form, the CDR3 reads TGTGCCAGCACCCCCCGCGGGGTGGCCAAAAGCATTCAGTACTTC.

The chain uses TRBV5-1 and TRBJ2-5, with TRBD1 matching 7 bases. Germline CDR1 reads SGHRS; CDR2 reads YFSETQ. J lost 4 bases, V lost 2 bases, and 8 bases had no gene match. This CDR3 region has 15 residues. CDR3 in amino acids: CASSLQGQRGETQYF. In DNA, the CDR3 is TGCGCCAGCAGCTTACAGGGGCAAAGAGGAGAGACCCAGTACTTC.

The chain is built from TRBV28 and TRBJ2-7; D possibly corresponds to TRBD1 (7 bases). Germline CDR1 and CDR2: MDHEN and SYDVKM. The length of the CDR3 is 14 residues. The germline V and J ends were trimmed by 5 bases and 2 bases, with 13 bases remaining between them. CDR3 amino acids: CASSGGDRAYEQYF. CDR3 DNA sequence: TGTGCCAGCAGTGGAGGGGACAGAGCCTACGAGCAGTACTTC.

V usage is TRBV20-1 and J usage is TRBJ1-2; 7 bases line up with TRBD1. The CDR3 has 13 amino acids. The germline CDR1 and CDR2 sequences are DFQATT and SNEGSKA (reference sequence). Trimming at V came to 4 bases and at J to 7 bases, leaving 9 bases not matched to a gene. CDR3 coding DNA: TGCAGTGCTAACCATCCCGAGGGGGCTGGCTACACCTTC. Protein product: CSANHPEGAGYTF.

The table lists this clonotype with many counts. V gene TRBV12-3 or TRBV12-4 combines with J gene TRBJ2-7, with a tentative D call TRBD2 (6 bases). Between the trimmed V and J ends, which lost 4 bases and 4 bases, there was a span of 14 bases. There are 14 residues in the CDR3. The CDR3 sequence is CASSSILGGYEQYF. For the CDR3, the DNA is TGTGCCAGCAGTTCGATTCTGGGGGGATACGAGCAGTACTTC.

This clonotype appeared a single time. A much larger clone sits a single nucleotide away, making a read error possible. CDR3 coding DNA: TGCAGCGTCAGCAGTGGGCCTGAAGACACTGAAGCTTTCTTT. It specifies CSVSSGPEDTEAFF. V usage is TRBV29-1 and J usage is TRBJ1-1, with D unresolved. The V gene's germline CDR1 is SQVTM and CDR2 ANQGSEA. This CDR3 is 14 amino acids long. V gave up 6 bases and J gave up 3 bases, with 17 bases separating them.

This clonotype appeared many times. The V call is TRBV30, the J call TRBJ2-4; the match to TRBD1 covers 9 bases. Germline values: CDR1 GTSNPN, CDR2 SVGIG (reference sequence). This CDR3 spans 17 amino acids. V shed 3 bases, J shed 0 bases, and the junction held 9 bases outside the gene matches. The CDR3 is CAWSLTGGGLAKNIQYF. CDR3 sequence (DNA): TGTGCCTGGAGCTTAACAGGGGGCGGACTAGCCAAAAACATTCAGTACTTC.

There are a few counts of this clonotype. The genes are TRBV4-2 and TRBJ2-3, with TRBD2 matching 8 bases. The V and J ends lost 0 bases and 8 bases, in that order; junction bases with no gene match: 13. This CDR3 is 17 amino acids long. Germline CDR1 and CDR2: LGHNA and YNFKEQ. The CDR3 protein is CASSQDGDSGAIGTQYF. The CDR3 DNA follows: TGTGCCAGCAGCCAAGATGGGGATAGCGGGGCAATAGGTACGCAGTATTTT.

This clonotype appeared many times. This chain links TRBV6-1 with TRBJ1-4; 10 bases are shared with TRBD1. Trimming took 5 bases from V and 5 from J; bases not matched to a gene: 5. Germline CDR1 is MNHNS and CDR2 is SASEGT. The CDR3 has 15 amino acids. CDR3 DNA: TGTGCCAGCAGTCAACCGGGACAGGGGAATGAAAAACTGTTTTTT. Translation: CASSQPGQGNEKLFF.

This clonotype was seen at least ten times. V and J are TRBV19 and TRBJ2-7, with a possible D match to TRBD1 (6 bases). The CDR3 sequence is 14 residues long. CDR1 LNHDA and CDR2 SQIVND come from the germline V gene (reference sequence). CDR3 sequence (DNA): TGTGCCAGTAGTGCCCGACAGGCAATGAAGCCTAATTCAGTC. This translates into CASSARQAMKPNSV.

This clonotype appeared many times. This chain links TRBV20-1 with TRBJ2-1, with D perhaps matching TRBD2 (5 bases). This CDR3 is 13 amino acids long. In germline, CDR1 is DFQATT, CDR2 SNEGSKA (reference sequence). V was shortened by 3 bases and J by 6 bases, with 12 bases between the two germline ends. CDR3 nucleotide sequence: TGCAGTGCTAGGGCCTTTACTAGCAATGAGCAGTTCTTC. Its protein product is CSARAFTSNEQFF.

This clonotype was found many times. The J gene is TRBJ1-4, the V gene TRBV5-4, with 11 bases identical to TRBD1. CDR1 SGHNT and CDR2 YYREEE come from the germline V gene (reference sequence). The CDR3 consists of 18 residues. The V and J ends lost 3 bases and 3 bases, in that order; junction bases with no gene match: 10. The CDR3 bases are TGTGCCAGCAGCTCGGGGGGGACAGGGGGGCTGTCTAATGAAAAACTGTTTTTT. This sequence encodes CASSSGGTGGLSNEKLFF.

This clonotype is categorized as medium-sized (0.01 to 0.1%). This CDR3 reads CASTLTGDYGYTF. The DNA of the CDR3 is TGTGCCAGCACCCTAACAGGAGACTATGGCTACACCTTC. The genes are TRBV11-2 and TRBJ1-2; weak D call: TRBD1 (5 bases). This CDR3 is built from 13 residues. V lost 7 bases and J lost 3, with 12 bases in between. Germline values: CDR1 SGHAT, CDR2 FQNNGV.

This clonotype came up many times. The rearrangement joins TRBV27 to TRBJ2-2; D is possibly TRBD1 (5 bases). Trimming left V 5 bases short and J 6 bases short, with 19 bases between. Germline CDR1 reads MNHEY; CDR2 reads SMNVEV (reference sequence). The CDR3 totals 16 residues. CDR3: CASSTLGLGHAGELFF. CDR3 coding DNA: TGTGCCAGCAGTACGCTGGGGCTAGGTCATGCCGGGGAGCTGTTTTTT.

This clonotype is classed as medium-sized (0.01 to 0.1%). J is TRBJ1-2 and V is TRBV28, with D possibly being TRBD1 (6 bases). This CDR3 has 14 amino acids. The germline V and J ends were trimmed by 6 bases and 0 bases, with 11 bases remaining between them. CDR1 is MDHEN and CDR2 is SYDVKM in the germline V gene. The CDR3 DNA sequence: TGTGCCAGCAGCCAGGGGAATACTAACTATGGCTACACCTTC. It codes for CASSQGNTNYGYTF.

This clonotype was observed at least ten times. V and J are TRBV7-3 and TRBJ2-5; TRBD1 or TRBD2 may be the D gene (5 bases each). CDR3 size: 14 residues. Germline assignment: CDR1 SGHTA and CDR2 FQGTGA. Trimming pared 5 bases from V and 5 bases from J, leaving 15 bases between. The CDR3: CASSHSGRLETQYF. The CDR3 nucleotides are TGTGCCAGCAGCCACTCGGGGCGACTGGAGACCCAGTACTTC.

This clonotype was observed at least ten times. Here the CDR3 reads CASSLGQGGWVSGANVLTF. CDR3 coding DNA: TGTGCCAGCAGTCTAGGACAGGGAGGATGGGTATCTGGGGCCAACGTCCTGACTTTC. V and J are TRBV28 and TRBJ2-6, with TRBD1 matching 8 bases. Germline V gene lookup returns CDR1 MDHEN and CDR2 SYDVKM. This CDR3 comprises 19 residues. V shed 5 bases, J shed 1 base, and the junction held 13 bases outside the gene matches. The whole variable domain, remainder taken from reference TRBV28 and TRBJ2-6, is DVKVTQSSRYLVKRTGEKVFLECVQDMDHENMFWYRQDPGLGLRLIYFSYDVKMKEKGDIPEGYSVSREKKERFSLILESASTNQTSMYLCASSLGQGGWVSGANVLTFGAGSRLTVL.

V and J are TRBV5-4 and TRBJ2-2, with D uncertain. CDR1 is SGHNT, CDR2 YYREEE, per germline (reference sequence). The V and J ends lost 2 bases and 0 bases respectively, with 8 bases between them. This CDR3 has 15 residues. The chain's CDR3 is CASSLPSANTGELFF. DNA for the CDR3: TGTGCCAGCAGCTTACCCTCCGCGAACACCGGGGAGCTGTTTTTT.

This clonotype has at least ten counts. The chain is built from TRBV7-9 and TRBJ1-4; 9 bases map to TRBD1. V gave up 5 bases and J gave up 8 bases; unmatched junction bases: 9. Germline CDR1 SEHNR, CDR2 FQNEAQ (reference sequence). The CDR3 length is 15 residues. The chain's CDR3 is CASSPTGGAGEKLFF. The CDR3 DNA is TGTGCCAGCAGCCCCACAGGGGGCGCGGGGGAAAAACTGTTTTTT.

A few counts support this clonotype. This likely stems from a read error, as it lies one base from a far larger clone. The rearrangement uses TRBV20-1 and TRBJ2-5, with D uncertain. The CDR3 spans 15 residues. CDR1 DFQATT and CDR2 SNEGSKA come from the germline V gene (reference sequence). The CDR3 DNA is TGCAGTGCTAGTCTGAACTCCCTGGGTTACAATGAGCAGCTCTTC. Translating gives CSASLNSLGYNEQLF.

Details on this clonotype: Its ends do not fully match the called genes, so a read error is possible. The gene calls are TRBV2 and TRBJ1-1; a weak D match, TRBD1 (6 bases). CDR1 SNHLY and CDR2 FYNNEI come from the germline V gene. The CDR3 has 14 amino acids. CDR3: CASSNTGGDTEAFF. The DNA for the CDR3 is TGTGCCAGTAGTAATACAGGTGGGGACACTGAAGCCTTCTTT.